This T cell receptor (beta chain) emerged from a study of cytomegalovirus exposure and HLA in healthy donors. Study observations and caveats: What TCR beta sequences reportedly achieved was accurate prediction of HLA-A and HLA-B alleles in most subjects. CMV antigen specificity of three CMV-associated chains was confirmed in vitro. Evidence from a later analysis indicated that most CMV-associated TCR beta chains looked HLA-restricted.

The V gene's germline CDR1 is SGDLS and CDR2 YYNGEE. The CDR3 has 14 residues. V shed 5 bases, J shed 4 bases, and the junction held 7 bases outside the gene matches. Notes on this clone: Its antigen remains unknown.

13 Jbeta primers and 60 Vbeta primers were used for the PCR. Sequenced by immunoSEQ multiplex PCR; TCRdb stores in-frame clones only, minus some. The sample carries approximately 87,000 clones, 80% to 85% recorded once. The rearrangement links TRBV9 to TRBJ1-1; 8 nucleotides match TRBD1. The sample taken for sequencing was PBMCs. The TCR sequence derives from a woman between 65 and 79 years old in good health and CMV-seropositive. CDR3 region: CASSLRGRGTEAFF. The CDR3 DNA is TGTGCCAGCAGTCTCAGGGGGCGGGGCACTGAAGCTTTCTTT.